The 14 T cell receptor beta chains below all came from one sample that was sequenced in a study of T-cell memory formation after mild COVID-19. TCRdb fed the 5' RACE reads into MiXCR, producing one record per CDR3 protein. The sample lists over 300,000 distinct CDR3 sequences; less than 25% were seen once. Sequencing was performed on PBMCs or a T cell subset sorted from them (not recorded which). All receptors derive from a man aged 18-30 years who had mild COVID-19 (a few samples of this study predate the infection). Cell type and time point are not known.

In regard to this clonotype: Because it lacks the conserved phenylalanine or tryptophan at the end, this CDR3 is likely a read error. V and J are TRBV6-2 or TRBV6-3 and TRBJ1-1, with D possibly matching TRBD1 (5 bases). With 5 bases removed from V and 7 bases from J, the gap between germline ends came to 14 bases. CDR3 length: 13 residues. From germline, CDR1 is MNHEY and CDR2 SVGEGT. For the CDR3, the DNA is TGTGCCAGCAGTCACAGGAGGGAAGGTGAAGCTTTCATT. This codes for CASSHRREGEAFI.

The V call is TRBV6-5, the J call TRBJ1-1, with a possible D match to TRBD1 (5 bases). The CDR3 length is 12 residues. V was clipped by 4 bases and J by 9 bases, with 12 bases between them. Germline V CDR1 and CDR2: MNHEY, SVGAGI. CDR3 loop: CASSSPRGKAFF. For the CDR3, the DNA is TGTGCCAGCAGTTCCCCGAGGGGAAAAGCTTTCTTT.

This sequence joins TRBV9 and TRBJ2-2; D is ambiguous. Germline-derived CDR1 and CDR2 are SGDLS and YYNGEE. V was clipped by 4 bases and J by 10 bases, with 17 bases between them. CDR3 length: 14 residues. The CDR3 region is CASSPWITLEELFF. The CDR3 nucleotides are TGTGCCAGCAGCCCCTGGATAACCCTCGAGGAGCTGTTTTTT.

V and J are TRBV9 and TRBJ2-1; 16 nucleotides align to TRBD2. Trimming removed 4 bases from V and 4 bases from J; junction bases left unmatched: 5. Germline V lookup: CDR1 SGDLS, CDR2 YYNGEE. CDR3 length: 17 amino acids. CDR3 residues: CASSPGTSGGDYNEQFF. Here the CDR3 DNA reads TGTGCCAGCAGCCCTGGGACTAGCGGGGGGGATTACAATGAGCAGTTCTTC.

This clonotype has only a few counts. The V and J genes are TRBV29-1 and TRBJ1-2; D not resolved. There are 11 residues in the CDR3. Trimming stripped 4 bases from V and 1 base from J, with 4 bases between. Per the germline V gene, CDR1 is SQVTM and CDR2 is ANQGSEA. The CDR3 is CSVVDNYGYTF. In DNA, the CDR3 is TGCAGCGTTGTCGATAACTATGGCTACACCTTC.

The V and J genes are TRBV4-1 and TRBJ2-5, with D tentatively TRBD1 or TRBD2 (5 bases each). This CDR3 has 14 amino acids. V dropped 1 base and J dropped 5 bases, with 11 bases sitting between them. The V gene's germline CDR1 is MGHRA and CDR2 YSYEKL. CDR3 residues: CASSQGERGETQYF. The CDR3 DNA is TGCGCCAGCAGCCAAGGAGAGAGGGGTGAGACCCAGTACTTC.

This clonotype was counted a few times. The chain has TRBV20-1 and TRBJ2-3; the match to TRBD2 covers 8 bases. Germline CDR1 is DFQATT and CDR2 is SNEGSKA (reference sequence). With 5 bases clipped from V and 5 bases from J, the junction kept 12 bases outside the gene matches. The CDR3 is 15 residues long. The CDR3 loop reads CSAQSGGGYGDTQYF. CDR3 in DNA: TGCAGTGCTCAGAGCGGGGGCGGCTATGGAGATACGCAGTATTTT.

This clonotype was observed a handful of times. This chain joins TRBV7-2 and TRBJ2-3; TRBD2 aligns across 7 bases. The germline V gene has CDR1 SGHTA and CDR2 FQGNSA. V lost 5 bases and J lost 2; bases outside the gene matches: 25. This CDR3 is 21 amino acids long. The chain's CDR3 is CASSPGPPSGVWGMDTDTQYF. CDR3 in DNA: TGTGCCAGCAGCCCCGGCCCCCCTAGCGGCGTGTGGGGAATGGACACAGATACGCAGTATTTT.

This clonotype was counted ten times or more. This chain connects TRBV4-2 to TRBJ2-3; no reliable D call. The CDR3 runs to 14 residues. Germline V gene sequence: CDR1 LGHNA, CDR2 YNFKEQ. The V end was cut by 4 bases, the J end by 2 bases, with 10 bases between. Written as DNA, the CDR3 is TGTGCCAGCAGCCCCATTGTAGCCACAGATACGCAGTATTTT. It translates to CASSPIVATDTQYF.

This clonotype was observed many times. J is TRBJ2-5 and V is TRBV7-2; D might be TRBD2 (6 bases). The CDR3 sequence is 14 residues long. The V gene's germline CDR1 is SGHTA and CDR2 FQGNSA. V was pared by 1 base and J by 0 bases, with 6 bases between. For the CDR3, the DNA is TGTGCCAGCAGCTTAGGGGGGGACCAAGAGACCCAGTACTTC. The encoded protein is CASSLGGDQETQYF. The full variable domain, completed using reference TRBV7-2 and TRBJ2-5, is GAGVSQSPSNKVTEKGKDVELRCDPISGHTALYWYRQSLGQGLEFLIYFQGNSAPDKSGLPSDRFSAERTGGSVSTLTIQRTQQEDSAVYLCASSLGGDQETQYFGPGTRLLVL.

Only a few counts were recorded for this clonotype. The rearrangement joins TRBV5-1 to TRBJ1-2, with TRBD1 matching over 7 bases. CDR1 and CDR2 (germline): SGHRS, YFSETQ. V lost 0 bases and J lost 7; bases outside the gene matches: 6. This CDR3 contains 14 residues. CDR3 DNA: TGCGCCAGCAGCTTGGGACAGGGATTAACTGGCTACACCTTC. Translating it yields CASSLGQGLTGYTF.

This clonotype was seen repeatedly, ten times or more. The chain carries TRBV27 and TRBJ2-2, with TRBD1 identical over 9 bases. Trimming took 7 bases from V and 5 from J; bases not matched to a gene: 5. This CDR3 is built from 14 residues. CDR1 is MNHEY and CDR2 is SMNVEV in the germline V gene (reference sequence). In nucleotides, the CDR3 is TGTGCCAGCAACCGACAGGGGGAAACCGGGGAGCTGTTTTTT. Translating gives CASNRQGETGELFF.

This clonotype occurred a few times. The gene calls are TRBV29-1 and TRBJ1-1; 7 bases map to TRBD1. The ends lost 5 bases at V and 3 bases at J; junction bases unmatched: 3. CDR1 is SQVTM, CDR2 ANQGSEA, per germline. There are 12 residues in the CDR3. CDR3 nucleotides: TGCAGCGTTTCCCAGGGGGACACTGAAGCTTTCTTT. It encodes CSVSQGDTEAFF.

This clonotype was seen a few times. The chain joins TRBV6-2 or TRBV6-3 to TRBJ1-3; D is unresolved. V was trimmed by 6 bases and J by 2 bases, leaving 5 bases between them. Germline values: CDR1 MNHEY, CDR2 SVGEGT. The CDR3 sequence is 12 residues long. CDR3 region: CASSHPGNTIYF. The CDR3 coding sequence is TGTGCCAGCAGCCACCCTGGAAACACCATATATTTT.